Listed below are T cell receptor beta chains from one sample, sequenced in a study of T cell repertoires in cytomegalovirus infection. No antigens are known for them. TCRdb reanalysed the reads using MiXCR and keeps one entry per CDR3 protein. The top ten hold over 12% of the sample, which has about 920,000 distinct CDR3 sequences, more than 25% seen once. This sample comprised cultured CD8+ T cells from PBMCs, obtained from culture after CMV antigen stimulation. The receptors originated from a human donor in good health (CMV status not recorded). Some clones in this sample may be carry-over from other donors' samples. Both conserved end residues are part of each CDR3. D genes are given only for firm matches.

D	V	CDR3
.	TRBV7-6	CASSPRILANQETQYF
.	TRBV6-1	CASSEGRGWAQYF
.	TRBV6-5	CASSYMGMGTEAFF
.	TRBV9	CASSAYRDSARVQFF
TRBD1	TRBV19	CASSSGTGAILYHYYGYTF
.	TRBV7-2	CASSFRPMGRVDNSPLHF
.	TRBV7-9	CASSFQGRYQETQYF
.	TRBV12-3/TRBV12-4	CASSLPRRYTEAFF
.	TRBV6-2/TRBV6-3	CASRPTYTGELFF
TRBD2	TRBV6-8	CASSYSGGGNNEQFF
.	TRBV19	CASTPRRLETEAFF
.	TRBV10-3	CAISESNYGYTF
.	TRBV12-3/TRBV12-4	CASSFGIGMERSYEQYF
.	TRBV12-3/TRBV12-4	CASSPSTVSLPQHF
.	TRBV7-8	CASSLNRGFGETQYF
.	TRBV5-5	CASSFYRPNTEAFF
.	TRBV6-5	CASITVGEAFF
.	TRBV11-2	CASSFWGRGMNTEAFF
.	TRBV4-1	CASSQDRDIIYEQYF
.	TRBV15	CATLGTEAFF
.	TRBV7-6	CASSLVGTNPEAFF
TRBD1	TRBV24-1	CATSDGTGLDNQPQHF
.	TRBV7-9	CASSFAQGPDTQYF
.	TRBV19	CASSIVGSTDTQYF
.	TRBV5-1	CASSLKYEQFF
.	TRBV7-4	CASSLFSGPKVYKSSGNTIYF
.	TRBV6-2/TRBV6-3	CASSYSMVGTSNGQYF
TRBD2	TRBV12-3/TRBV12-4	CASSFTGGHEQFF
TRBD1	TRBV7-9	CASSLVDRGGYEQYF
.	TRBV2	CATTTPYPNTGELFF
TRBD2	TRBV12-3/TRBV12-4	CASTSVLAGDNEQFF
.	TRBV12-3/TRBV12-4	CASRHLKHRDTEAFF
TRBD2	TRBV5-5	CASNPSGGQVEQFF
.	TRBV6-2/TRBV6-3	CASGTGLNTEAFF
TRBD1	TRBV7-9	CASSVIGTGNTEAFF
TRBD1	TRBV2	CASSTDRGPVDIQYF
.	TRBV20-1	CSAVLGRIYTF
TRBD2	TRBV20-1	CSATPLAGGSTDTQYF
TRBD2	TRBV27	CASSWGGEQFF
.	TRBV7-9	CASSLERLGPEKLFF
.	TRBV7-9	CASSNSEARKRGTQYF
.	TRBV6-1	CASSEWVNNEQFF
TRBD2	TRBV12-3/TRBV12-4	CASSFGLAAFTDTQYF
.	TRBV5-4	CASSLLFGGPGTEAFF
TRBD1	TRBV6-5	CASSYRTGHTEAFF
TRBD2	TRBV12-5	CASGFTHDSGGGEDTQYF
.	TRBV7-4	CASSFTGTDNQPQHF
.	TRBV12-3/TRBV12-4	CASSLVLNTEAFF
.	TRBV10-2	CASSPYEVAHEQFF
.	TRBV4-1	CASSQVYSGNTIYF
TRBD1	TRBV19	CASSIEATGLDEQYF
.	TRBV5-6	CASSSRVDGYTF
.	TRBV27	CASSLSRVSEGYTF
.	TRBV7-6	CASSSRLDPQETQYF
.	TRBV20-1	CSARSGDRDTQYF
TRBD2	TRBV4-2	CASSQALAGVTGTDTQYF
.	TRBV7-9	CASSPPTVYETQYF
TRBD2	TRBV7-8	CASRAGTGGGDTQYF
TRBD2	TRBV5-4	CASSPSSGGAADTQYF